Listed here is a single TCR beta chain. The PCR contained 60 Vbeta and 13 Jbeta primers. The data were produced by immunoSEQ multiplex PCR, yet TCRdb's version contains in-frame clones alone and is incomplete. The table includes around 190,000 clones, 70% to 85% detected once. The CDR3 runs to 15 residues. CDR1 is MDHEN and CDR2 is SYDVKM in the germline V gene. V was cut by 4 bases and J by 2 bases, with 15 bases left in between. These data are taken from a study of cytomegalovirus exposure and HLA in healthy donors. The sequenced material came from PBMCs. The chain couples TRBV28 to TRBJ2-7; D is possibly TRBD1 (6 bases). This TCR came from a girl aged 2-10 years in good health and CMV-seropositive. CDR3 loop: CASSSPGHTPYEQYF. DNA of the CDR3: TGTGCCAGCAGTTCTCCGGGACACACACCCTACGAGCAGTACTTC.